Each of the 17 T cell receptor beta chains below was sequenced from the same sample in a study of cytomegalovirus exposure and HLA in healthy donors. 13 Jbeta primers and 60 Vbeta primers were used for the PCR. Using immunoSEQ multiplex PCR, the repertoire was profiled, and TCRdb retains in-frame clones only, with some absent. The sample carries roughly 120,000 clones, 78% recorded once. The sample consisted of PBMCs. The source of these receptors is a woman in her 30s in good health and CMV-seropositive.

The rearrangement uses TRBV27 and TRBJ2-5; D is undetermined. V was cut by 6 bases and J by 3 bases, with 17 bases left in between. CDR1 MNHEY and CDR2 SMNVEV come from the germline V gene (reference sequence). The CDR3 consists of 15 residues. CDR3 loop: CASSRFGASEETQYF. The CDR3, as DNA: TGTGCCAGCAGCCGATTCGGAGCTTCCGAAGAGACCCAGTACTTC.

The chain carries TRBV11-2 and TRBJ2-7, with 7 bases matching TRBD1. V was pared by 5 bases and J by 6 bases, with 10 bases of the junction left unmatched. The CDR3 spans 14 residues. Germline CDR1 and CDR2: SGHAT and FQNNGV. The DNA for the CDR3 is TGTGCCAGCAGCGCTCGGTCCAGGGACAGCGAGCAGTACTTC. Its protein product is CASSARSRDSEQYF. Full variable domain (missing parts from reference TRBV11-2 and TRBJ2-7): EAGVAQSPRYKIIEKRQSVAFWCNPISGHATLYWYQQILGQGPKLLIQFQNNGVVDDSQLPKDRFSAERLKGVDSTLKIQPAKLEDSAVYLCASSARSRDSEQYFGPGTRLTVT.

This clone is a singleton in its sample. The chain uses TRBV18 and TRBJ2-5, with 10 positions matching TRBD1. V dropped 1 base and J dropped 3; count of bases not matched to a gene: 14. Germline CDR1 is KGHSH and CDR2 is LQKENI. The CDR3 contains 19 residues. The CDR3 DNA reads TGTGCCAGCTCACCACGTTTCGTTTGGGACAGGGGAGAGGAAGAGACCCAGTACTTC. Protein product: CASSPRFVWDRGEEETQYF.

As DNA, the CDR3 is TGCGCCAGCAGCTCCGCCTACGAGCAGTACTTC. It translates to CASSSAYEQYF. The rearrangement links TRBV5-1 to TRBJ2-7; D remains unclear. Germline assignment: CDR1 SGHRS and CDR2 YFSETQ. With 3 bases removed from V and 2 bases from J, the gap between germline ends came to 3 bases. There are 11 residues in the CDR3.

The chain carries TRBV30 and TRBJ1-3, with unresolved D. V shed 5 bases and J shed 4 bases, with 6 bases lying between them. CDR1 is GTSNPN and CDR2 is SVGIG in the germline V gene (reference sequence). The CDR3 runs 11 residues. The CDR3 DNA is TGTGCCTGGGGCAGGGGAAACACCATATATTTT. Residues: CAWGRGNTIYF.

This rearrangement joins TRBV2 to TRBJ2-3; 8 bases fit TRBD2. Germline lookup yields CDR1 SNHLY and CDR2 FYNNEI. The CDR3 is 14 residues long. The trim removed 8 bases at V and 4 bases at J, leaving 8 bases unmatched. As DNA, the CDR3 is TGTGCCAGCTGGACGGGGGGGCGGGCAGATACGCAGTATTTT. Its translation: CASWTGGRADTQYF.

The CDR3 DNA sequence: TGTGCCAGCAGCTTCCGGGACAGGGTGTACGAGCAGTACTTC. It yields the protein CASSFRDRVYEQYF. The chain recombines TRBV7-9 with TRBJ2-7, with TRBD1 matching over 9 bases. This CDR3 is 14 amino acids long. Germline-derived CDR1 and CDR2 are SEHNR and FQNEAQ (reference sequence). The V gene end was trimmed by 3 bases and the J gene end by 4 bases; junction bases not matched to a gene: 4.

V usage is TRBV4-2 and J usage is TRBJ2-6, with D possibly TRBD1 on 6 matching bases. V shed 4 bases and J shed 2 bases, with 12 bases lying between them. The CDR3 is made up of 16 amino acids. The germline CDR1 and CDR2 sequences are LGHNA and YNFKEQ. CDR3 amino acids: CASSLRDTPGANVLTF. In DNA form, the CDR3 reads TGTGCCAGCAGCCTCCGGGACACCCCTGGGGCCAACGTCCTGACTTTC.

The chain couples TRBV7-9 to TRBJ2-5; maybe TRBD2 (6 bases). This CDR3 has 15 amino acids. The ends were cut back, 5 bases at V and 5 bases at J, with 18 bases in the middle. CDR1 is SEHNR, CDR2 FQNEAQ, per germline (reference sequence). CDR3 nucleotides: TGTGCCAGCAGCAAGACTAGGGTTAACGTTGAGACCCAGTACTTC. This encodes CASSKTRVNVETQYF. The whole variable domain, filled in from reference TRBV7-9 and TRBJ2-5, reads DTGVSQNPRHKITKRGQNVTFRCDPISEHNRLYWYRQTLGQGPEFLTYFQNEAQLEKSRLLSDRFSAERPKGSFSTLEIQRTEQGDSAMYLCASSKTRVNVETQYFGPGTRLLVL.

The V and J genes are TRBV4-1 and TRBJ1-2; TRBD1 matches 7 bases. CDR3 size: 17 residues. From germline, CDR1 is MGHRA and CDR2 YSYEKL. Germline trimming cut 4 bases from V and 5 bases from J; bases unmatched to any gene: 16. CDR3: CASSPQIHRDRLYGYTF. The CDR3 bases are TGCGCCAGCAGCCCCCAAATCCACCGGGACAGACTTTATGGCTACACCTTC.

The table lists this clone with a few counts. The V gene is TRBV14, the J gene TRBJ1-2; D remains unclear. There are 18 residues in the CDR3. Germline V gives CDR1 SGHDN, CDR2 FVKESK. The germline V and J ends were trimmed by 0 bases and 2 bases, with 19 bases remaining between them. CDR3 sequence (DNA): TGTGCCAGCAGCCAAGAAGTAGCCGTATTTGGCCTAAACTATGGCTACACCTTC. It encodes CASSQEVAVFGLNYGYTF. Combining the CDR3 with reference TRBV14 and TRBJ1-2 gives the whole variable domain EAGVTQFPSHSVIEKGQTVTLRCDPISGHDNLYWYRRVMGKEIKFLLHFVKESKQDESGMPNNRFLAERTGGTYSTLKVQPAELEDSGVYFCASSQEVAVFGLNYGYTFGSGTRLTVV.

V usage is TRBV30 and J usage is TRBJ2-1, with D perhaps TRBD1 (5 bases). The CDR3 sequence is 10 residues long. V was pared by 5 bases and J by 6 bases, with 5 bases between. Germline CDR1 and CDR2: GTSNPN and SVGIG (reference sequence). The CDR3: CAWGANEQFF. The CDR3 coding sequence is TGTGCCTGGGGGGCCAATGAGCAGTTCTTC.

This sequence joins TRBV27 and TRBJ2-7; possibly TRBD2 for D (7 bases). CDR1 is MNHEY, CDR2 SMNVEV, per germline (reference sequence). Trimming shortened V by 3 bases and J by 0 bases, and 15 bases separated the two germline ends. The CDR3 is made up of 16 amino acids. The CDR3 region is CASSFIGGASSYEQYF. The CDR3, as DNA: TGTGCCAGCAGTTTCATAGGGGGGGCGAGCTCCTACGAGCAGTACTTC.

This clone was picked up a small number of times. The chain has TRBV15 and TRBJ2-5, with a possible D match to TRBD2 (6 bases). V was pared by 1 base and J by 5 bases, with 8 bases between. Germline CDR1 is LNHNV and CDR2 is YYDKDF (reference sequence). The CDR3 contains 13 residues. The CDR3 loop is CATSRAAGETQYF. DNA for the CDR3: TGTGCCACCAGCAGAGCCGCGGGGGAGACCCAGTACTTC.

V and J are TRBV9 and TRBJ1-6, with no clear D. Germline assignment: CDR1 SGDLS and CDR2 YYNGEE. CDR3 length: 13 amino acids. Trimming shortened V by 4 bases and J by 7 bases, and 9 bases separated the two germline ends. The DNA for the CDR3 is TGTGCCAGCAGCCCAGACGGGAATTCACCCCTCCACTTT. Its translation is CASSPDGNSPLHF.

The chain is built from TRBV9 and TRBJ2-5, with 10 bases lining up with TRBD1. This CDR3 is built from 17 residues. Losses at the gene ends were 0 bases for V and 5 bases for J; bases not matched to a gene: 10. From germline, CDR1 is SGDLS and CDR2 YYNGEE. The CDR3 DNA reads as TGTGCCAGCAGCGTAGGGTTGGGGACAGGGGTAAAGGAGACCCAGTACTTC. Translation: CASSVGLGTGVKETQYF.

This chain uses TRBV4-3 with TRBJ2-4; 9 nucleotides match TRBD2. Per germline, CDR1 LGHNA and CDR2 YSLEER. Losses at the gene ends were 0 bases for V and 9 bases for J; bases not matched to a gene: 18. CDR3 size: 19 residues. The CDR3 sequence: CASSQDRSRGGAGRGIQYF. In nucleotides, the CDR3 is TGCGCCAGCAGCCAAGACAGGTCGCGGGGGGGGGCTGGGAGAGGCATTCAGTACTTC.